This paragraph covers one T cell receptor (beta chain) sequence. The data belong to a study of T cell changes during pregnancy in multiple sclerosis. CDR3 length: 17 amino acids. Germline assignment: CDR1 MRHNA and CDR2 SNTAGT. V was trimmed by 2 bases and J by 0 bases, leaving 14 bases between them. Repertoires were generated with immunoSEQ multiplex PCR, while TCRdb's copy carries only in-frame clones and drops some. The top ten hold about 2% of the sample, which has around 66,000 clones, roughly nine tenths seen once. The rearrangement links TRBV6-4 to TRBJ2-1, with a tentative D call TRBD2 (6 bases). This TCR was sampled from a female donor in good health, enrolled as a control in a pregnancy study. This specimen consisted of peripheral blood, obtained in the third trimester of pregnancy. The CDR3 bases are TGTGCCAGCAGTGACCAGGGCGGGGTGAGCTCCTACAATGAGCAGTTCTTC. It codes for CASSDQGGVSSYNEQFF.